The rows below give T cell receptor beta chains drawn from one sample of a study of blood T cell repertoires in COVID-19. Only in-frame clones appear in the TCRdb table, and some are missing; sequencing was by immunoSEQ multiplex PCR. The sample lists about 49,000 clones, 85% to 90% occurring once. Sample: peripheral blood. These receptor sequences come from a man in his forties with active COVID-19. CDR3s include the opening cysteine and the closing phenylalanine or tryptophan. D genes are given only for firm matches. Clone sizes are given selectively: once, few, many, or a class where the clone is expanded.

DNA | CDR3 | size | J | V | D
TGTGCCAGCAGCTTAGGAGGGTTAGATGAAAAACTGTTTTTT | CASSLGGLDEKLFF | NA | TRBJ1-4 | TRBV7-9 | NA
TGTGCCAGCGGTCCAAGACAGGGTAGGAGAGCAGATACGCAGTATTTT | CASGPRQGRRADTQYF | NA | TRBJ2-3 | TRBV27 | TRBD1
TGCGCCAGCAGCTTGGCCATGGGGACAGGGGGCGATAGACGGTTCGCTGAAGCTTTCTTT | CASSLAMGTGGDRRFAEAFF | NA | TRBJ1-1 | TRBV5-1 | TRBD1
TGTGCCAGCAGACAGGACAGTTTTTGGGACTATGGCTACACCTTC | CASRQDSFWDYGYTF | NA | TRBJ1-2 | TRBV28 | NA
TGTGCCAGTAGTGCGACTAGCATCCCCAACAATGAGCAGTTCTTC | CASSATSIPNNEQFF | NA | TRBJ2-1 | TRBV19 | TRBD2
TGTGCCAGCAGCTTAGGGTTAGCGGGAAGGGGCCAGTTCTTC | CASSLGLAGRGQFF | once | TRBJ2-1 | TRBV11-2 | TRBD2
TGCGCCAGCAGCCACATGACAGAAAAGGCTGAAGCTTTCTTT | CASSHMTEKAEAFF | once | TRBJ1-1 | TRBV5-1 | NA
TGCGCCAGCAGCCAAGATACTACAGGTTACATGAACACTGAAGCTTTCTTT | CASSQDTTGYMNTEAFF | few | TRBJ1-1 | TRBV4-1 | NA
TGTGCCAGCAGCCCCGGCGGAGGATTCGCCGCCTACGAGCAGTACTTC | CASSPGGGFAAYEQYF | NA | TRBJ2-7 | TRBV13 | NA
TGTGCCAGCAGCCAGAGGCAGGGGGCCTATGGCTACACCTTC | CASSQRQGAYGYTF | NA | TRBJ1-2 | TRBV14 | TRBD1
TGTGCCAGCAGCCAAGTGCAGGGGATAACCATATATTTT | CASSQVQGITIYF | NA | TRBJ1-3 | TRBV3-1/TRBV3-2 | NA
TGTGCCTGGGGGGAGTATAGCAATCAGCCCCAGCATTTT | CAWGEYSNQPQHF | NA | TRBJ1-5 | TRBV30 | NA
TGCGCCAGCAGCTTAGGCGGGAGAACAGATACGCAGTATTTT | CASSLGGRTDTQYF | NA | TRBJ2-3 | TRBV5-1 | TRBD2
TGTGCCAGCAGCCCCCAGAGGAACACCATATATTTT | CASSPQRNTIYF | once | TRBJ1-3 | TRBV7-3 | NA
TGTGCCAGCACTTACGGGGGGGATGAAGCTTTCTTT | CASTYGGDEAFF | NA | TRBJ1-1 | TRBV5-6 | NA
TGTGCCAGCAGTTACCGCGTTGGCGGGGGCACAGATACGCAGTATTTT | CASSYRVGGGTDTQYF | NA | TRBJ2-3 | TRBV6-6 | NA
TGTGCCAGCAGCTTGCCACAGGGAGTAGAGACCCAGTACTTC | CASSLPQGVETQYF | NA | TRBJ2-5 | TRBV5-4 | NA
TGTGCCAGCAAGCTGCTCTCAAGCGGGAGGGGCGCAGATACGCAGTATTTT | CASKLLSSGRGADTQYF | NA | TRBJ2-3 | TRBV28 | TRBD2
TGTGCCAGTAGTATTGAGGGACAGTCCACTGAAGCTTTCTTT | CASSIEGQSTEAFF | NA | TRBJ1-1 | TRBV19 | TRBD1
TGTGCCAGCAGCTTAAACGGTCTGAGTAGCGGGACCTACGAGCAGTACTTC | CASSLNGLSSGTYEQYF | NA | TRBJ2-7 | TRBV7-2 | TRBD2
TGCGCCAGCAGCCAAAAAGAACAGGGGGTAGCAACTAATGAAAAACTGTTTTTT | CASSQKEQGVATNEKLFF | NA | TRBJ1-4 | TRBV4-1 | TRBD1
TGTGCCAGCAGCTCGAACGATAGCCCTCAAGAGACCCAGTACTTC | CASSSNDSPQETQYF | once | TRBJ2-5 | TRBV7-9 | NA
TGCGCCAGCAGCCAAGAGGAGGATGAGCAGTTCTTC | CASSQEEDEQFF | NA | TRBJ2-1 | TRBV4-1 | NA
TGTGCCAGCACGGGCGGACTCCGGGTCACCGGGGAGCTGTTTTTT | CASTGGLRVTGELFF | NA | TRBJ2-2 | TRBV7-9 | NA
TGCAGCGTTGAAGAGGGGAGGGGCGGGACGCGGACCGGGGAGCTGTTTTTT | CSVEEGRGGTRTGELFF | NA | TRBJ2-2 | TRBV29-1 | TRBD2
TGTGCCAGCAGCGTAGGAATAGGTGGAGGGGATAATGAAAAACTGTTTTTT | CASSVGIGGGDNEKLFF | NA | TRBJ1-4 | TRBV9 | NA
TGTGCCAGCGGGCTGAATCAGCCCCAGCATTTT | CASGLNQPQHF | few | TRBJ1-5 | TRBV2 | NA
TGTGCCAGCAGTTTACCTACAAAGGAGGGAGGACTTTCGCAGTTCTTC | CASSLPTKEGGLSQFF | NA | TRBJ2-1 | TRBV28 | NA
TGTGCCATCAGCCCGGGACAGGGGGCCAAAAACATTCAGTACTTC | CAISPGQGAKNIQYF | NA | TRBJ2-4 | TRBV10-3 | TRBD1
TGTGCCTCGACGGGGGGGCATTCTTCCTACGAGCAGTACTTC | CASTGGHSSYEQYF | NA | TRBJ2-7 | TRBV2 | TRBD2
TGTGCCTGGAGTGTACAACGCCAGGTCTCCTACGAGCAGTACTTC | CAWSVQRQVSYEQYF | NA | TRBJ2-7 | TRBV30 | NA
TGTGCCAGCAGCTTAGGAGGGCACGGCTCCTACGAGCAGTACTTC | CASSLGGHGSYEQYF | few | TRBJ2-7 | TRBV7-3 | NA
TGTGCCAGCAGCCCCTACCCAGGTGGTACGCAGTATTTT | CASSPYPGGTQYF | once | TRBJ2-3 | TRBV3-1/TRBV3-2 | NA
TGCGCCAGCAGTCCAGAACAGCGGGAATCCAATGAGCAGTTCTTC | CASSPEQRESNEQFF | NA | TRBJ2-1 | TRBV23-1 | TRBD2
TGTGCCAGCAGCCCTCACGACAGCAACTACGAGCAGTACTTC | CASSPHDSNYEQYF | NA | TRBJ2-7 | TRBV9 | NA
TGTGCCAGCAGTGTGGGAGGGTATAGCAATCAGCCCCAGCATTTT | CASSVGGYSNQPQHF | NA | TRBJ1-5 | TRBV2 | NA
TGCGCCAGCAGTACTACAGGGAATTCACCCCTCCACTTT | CASSTTGNSPLHF | NA | TRBJ1-6 | TRBV10-1 | NA
TGTGCCAGTGGGGTGGGGACAGGGACGAACACTGAAGCTTTCTTT | CASGVGTGTNTEAFF | NA | TRBJ1-1 | TRBV19 | TRBD1
TGTGCCAGCAGTTTAATCAAACTCAGGGAGCAGTTCTTC | CASSLIKLREQFF | NA | TRBJ2-1 | TRBV27 | NA
TGTGCCAGCAGCGTAGGGGCGGGGCTTCGGGCCTACGAGCAGTACTTC | CASSVGAGLRAYEQYF | NA | TRBJ2-7 | TRBV9 | NA
TGTGCCAGCAGCGAACGGACAGGACGAAATTCACCCCTCCACTTT | CASSERTGRNSPLHF | NA | TRBJ1-6 | TRBV9 | TRBD1
TGTGCCAGCTCAGGGGCAGGGGGTAATGAAAAACTGTTTTTT | CASSGAGGNEKLFF | NA | TRBJ1-4 | TRBV2 | TRBD1
TGTGCCAGCAGTGAGGGGGCGTCCACCGGGGAGCTGTTTTTT | CASSEGASTGELFF | once | TRBJ2-2 | TRBV6-4 | NA
TGTGCCAGCAGTCCCTATGCGGGACAGACGAACACTGAAGCTTTCTTT | CASSPYAGQTNTEAFF | NA | TRBJ1-1 | TRBV27 | TRBD1
TGTGCCAGCCACTCGAGCCTCTCTGGAAACACCATATATTTT | CASHSSLSGNTIYF | NA | TRBJ1-3 | TRBV2 | NA
TGTGCCAGCAGTCCGACTGTGAACACTGAAGCTTTCTTT | CASSPTVNTEAFF | NA | TRBJ1-1 | TRBV28 | NA
TGTGCCAGCAGCGAATCAGGGAAGGGAAACACTGAAGCTTTCTTT | CASSESGKGNTEAFF | once | TRBJ1-1 | TRBV9 | NA
TGTGCCAGAAGCAAATGGGACAGTATTAACTATGGCTACACCTTC | CARSKWDSINYGYTF | NA | TRBJ1-2 | TRBV5-3 | TRBD1
TGTGCCAGCTCACCGCTCCCCGACAGGGTGACTGAAGCTTTCTTT | CASSPLPDRVTEAFF | NA | TRBJ1-1 | TRBV18 | TRBD1
TGTGCCAGCAGCTTACTAGCGGGGGTAAACACCGGGGAGCTGTTTTTT | CASSLLAGVNTGELFF | medium-sized | TRBJ2-2 | TRBV13 | TRBD2
TGTGCCAGCAGCCTGGGACTAGCGGGGACCAATGAGCAGTTCTTC | CASSLGLAGTNEQFF | few | TRBJ2-1 | TRBV5-8 | TRBD2
TGTGCCATCAGTTTATTTCAGCGGGAGAACAATGAGCAGTTCTTC | CAISLFQRENNEQFF | NA | TRBJ2-1 | TRBV10-3 | TRBD2
TGCAGCGCCGGACAGAGCCTATACAATGAGCAGTTCTTC | CSAGQSLYNEQFF | NA | TRBJ2-1 | TRBV29-1 | NA
TGCGCCAGCAGCTTGGCCGGCGGCAGGGTGAAGTTATTCTATGGCTACACCTTC | CASSLAGGRVKLFYGYTF | NA | TRBJ1-2 | TRBV5-1 | NA
TGTGCCAGCAGCCAAGAGTCCGGGGATCCGGCTAATGAAAAACTGTTTTTT | CASSQESGDPANEKLFF | NA | TRBJ1-4 | TRBV14 | NA
TGTGCCACCAGCAGAGTTACTGTACAGCCCCAGCATTTT | CATSRVTVQPQHF | NA | TRBJ1-5 | TRBV15 | NA
TGTGCCAGCAGTCGGGACAGGTGGAACACTGAAGCTTTCTTT | CASSRDRWNTEAFF | NA | TRBJ1-1 | TRBV7-3 | TRBD1